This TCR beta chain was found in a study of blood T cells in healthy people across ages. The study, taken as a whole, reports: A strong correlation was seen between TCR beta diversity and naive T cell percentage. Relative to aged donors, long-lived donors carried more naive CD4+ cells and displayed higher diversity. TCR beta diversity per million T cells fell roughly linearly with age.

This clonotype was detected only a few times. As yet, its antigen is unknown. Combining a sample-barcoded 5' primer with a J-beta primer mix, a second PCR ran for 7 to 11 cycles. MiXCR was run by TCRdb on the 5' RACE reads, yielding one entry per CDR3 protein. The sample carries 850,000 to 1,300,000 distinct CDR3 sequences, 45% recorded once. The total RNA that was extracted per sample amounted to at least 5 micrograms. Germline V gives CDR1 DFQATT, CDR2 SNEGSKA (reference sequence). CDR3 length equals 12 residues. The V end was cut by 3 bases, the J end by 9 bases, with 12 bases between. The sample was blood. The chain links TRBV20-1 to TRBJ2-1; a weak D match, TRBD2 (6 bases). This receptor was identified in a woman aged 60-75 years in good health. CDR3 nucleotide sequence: TGCAGTGCTAGGGTCCAGGGAGGTGAGCAGTTCTTC. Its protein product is CSARVQGGEQFF.